The sequence of this TCR beta chain was determined in a study of shared clonotypes between healthy human individuals. The study, taken as a whole, reports: Compared with clonotypes that all four donors shared, non-shared clonotypes had lower generation probabilities. Large sequencing depth failed to make sorted-subset sequencing complete, rarefaction showed.

It was into CD45RA+ naive and CD45RA-negative memory subsets that the CD4+ cells were split. Trimming took 1 base from V and 3 from J, leaving 10 bases between them. The CDR3 is 15 amino acids. Germline loops: CDR1 SGDLS, CDR2 YYNGEE. In the case of this clone: No antigen is known for it.

The data were produced by immunoSEQ multiplex PCR, yet TCRdb's version contains in-frame clones alone and is incomplete. Here the sample spans 1.6 million or so clones, approximately 98.5% being singletons. This clonotype originated in a man aged 25-45 years in good health. J is TRBJ2-2 and V is TRBV9; D is tentatively TRBD1 or TRBD2 (6 bases each). The sample taken for sequencing was naive CD4+ T cells sorted from blood. Subset denoted: CD45RA+ positively selected. This CDR3 reads CASSVTGAHTGELFF. Written as DNA, the CDR3 is TGTGCCAGCAGCGTAACGGGGGCACACACCGGGGAGCTGTTTTTT.